A single sample is the source of the 7 T cell receptor beta chains below, sequenced in a study of blood T cell repertoires in COVID-19. Clones were read by immunoSEQ multiplex PCR, and TCRdb kept only the in-frame ones, dropping some. The repertoire holds a few hundred thousand clones, with 65% to 90% as singletons. The specimen sequenced was peripheral blood. These receptors all come from a woman in her thirties or forties who had recovered from COVID-19.

The rearrangement links TRBV4-3 to TRBJ2-1; 9 positions agree with TRBD2. The trim removed 1 base at V and 5 bases at J, leaving 6 bases unmatched. The germline V gene has CDR1 LGHNA and CDR2 YSLEER. The CDR3 extends over 16 amino acids. This CDR3 reads CASSQAWGLANNEQFF. The CDR3 DNA reads TGCGCCAGCAGCCAAGCCTGGGGACTAGCTAACAATGAGCAGTTCTTC.

The chain employs TRBV3-1 (or the pseudogene TRBV3-2) and TRBJ1-2, with unresolved D. This CDR3 is built from 14 residues. Germline CDR1 is LGHDT and CDR2 is YNNKEL (reference sequence). The germline V and J ends were trimmed by 0 bases and 4 bases, with 9 bases remaining between them. The CDR3 coding sequence is TGTGCCAGCAGCCAAGAAATGGCCGCCTATGGCTACACCTTC. It yields the protein CASSQEMAAYGYTF.

This sequence joins TRBV7-3 and TRBJ1-1; perhaps TRBD1 as D (6 bases). Germline loops: CDR1 SGHTA, CDR2 FQGTGA. CDR3 length equals 13 residues. Trimming took 5 bases from V and 3 from J, leaving 10 bases between them. The chain's CDR3 is CASSAWGHTEAFF. CDR3 nucleotide sequence: TGTGCCAGCAGCGCCTGGGGGCACACTGAAGCTTTCTTT.

This clone was seen once. V gene TRBV6-2 or TRBV6-3 combines with J gene TRBJ2-6; the D gene is possibly TRBD1 (5 bases). The V end was cut by 0 bases, the J end by 1 base, with 10 bases between. The germline CDR1 and CDR2 sequences are MNHEY and SVGEGT. The CDR3 spans 17 residues. In nucleotides, the CDR3 is TGTGCCAGCAGTTACTCGGCAGGGTTTTCTGGGGCCAACGTCCTGACTTTC. Protein: CASSYSAGFSGANVLTF.

This chain uses TRBV6-6 with TRBJ1-1; a possible D gene is TRBD1 (6 bases). The CDR3 totals 16 residues. V lost 7 bases, J lost 1 base, and 19 bases lay in between. Germline V CDR1 and CDR2: MNHNY, SVGAGI (reference sequence). CDR3: CASTPNPGHSNTEAFF. In DNA form, the CDR3 reads TGTGCCAGCACTCCCAATCCGGGACACTCGAACACTGAAGCTTTCTTT.

The chain links TRBV7-2 to TRBJ1-5; the D is unclear. This CDR3 spans 14 amino acids. V lost 4 bases and J lost 5, with 12 bases in between. Germline values: CDR1 SGHTA, CDR2 FQGNSA. The CDR3 sequence: CASSSLYIDQPQHF. As DNA, the CDR3 is TGTGCCAGCAGCTCCTTATACATCGATCAGCCCCAGCATTTT.

J is TRBJ2-3 and V is TRBV24-1, with 8 bases matching TRBD1. Losses at the gene ends were 2 bases for V and 4 bases for J; bases not matched to a gene: 7. Germline values: CDR1 KGHDR, CDR2 SFDVKD. The CDR3 runs 16 residues. Written as DNA, the CDR3 is TGTGCCACCAGTGATTGGTCAGGGGGCGATCCAGATACGCAGTATTTT. As protein: CATSDWSGGDPDTQYF.